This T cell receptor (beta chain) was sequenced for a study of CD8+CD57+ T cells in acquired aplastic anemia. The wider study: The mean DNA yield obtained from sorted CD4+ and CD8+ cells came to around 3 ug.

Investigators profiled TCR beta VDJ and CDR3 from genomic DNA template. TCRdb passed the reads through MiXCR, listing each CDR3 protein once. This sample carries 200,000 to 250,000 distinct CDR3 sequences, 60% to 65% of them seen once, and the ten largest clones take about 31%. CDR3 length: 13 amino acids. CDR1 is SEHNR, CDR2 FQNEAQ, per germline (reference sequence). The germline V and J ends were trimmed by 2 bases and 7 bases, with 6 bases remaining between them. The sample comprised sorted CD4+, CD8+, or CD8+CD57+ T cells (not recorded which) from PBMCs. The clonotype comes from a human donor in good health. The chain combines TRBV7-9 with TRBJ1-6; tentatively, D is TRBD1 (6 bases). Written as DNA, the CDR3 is TGTGCCAGCAGCTTACAGGGGAATTCACCCCTCCACTTT. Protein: CASSLQGNSPLHF.